The 14 T cell receptor beta chains in this list originate from one sample, sequenced in a study of cytomegalovirus exposure and HLA in healthy donors. Primers included in the PCR were 60 Vbeta and 13 Jbeta primers. Libraries were prepared by immunoSEQ multiplex PCR; TCRdb keeps only in-frame clonotypes and omits some of them. Here the sample spans some 140,000 clones, 72% being singletons. The sequenced sample consisted of PBMCs. These receptors were taken from a middle-aged man in good health and CMV-seropositive.

The gene calls are TRBV19 and TRBJ2-7, with 7 bases fitting TRBD2. Trimming cost V 0 bases and J 4 bases; bases outside gene matches: 6. Germline-derived CDR1 and CDR2 are LNHDA and SQIVND (reference sequence). The CDR3 runs to 15 residues. CDR3 residues: CASSIEAGPTYEQYF. The CDR3 nucleotides read TGTGCCAGTAGTATAGAAGCGGGGCCTACTTACGAGCAGTACTTC. Based on the CDR3 plus reference TRBV19 and TRBJ2-7, the full variable domain is DGGITQSPKYLFRKEGQNVTLSCEQNLNHDAMYWYRQDPGQGLRLIYYSQIVNDFQKGDIAEGYSVSREKKESFPLTVTSAQKNPTAFYLCASSIEAGPTYEQYFGPGTRLTVT.

This chain links TRBV7-9 with TRBJ2-3; D unclear. The V gene lost 3 bases and the J gene lost 3 bases, with 10 bases spanning the gap. The CDR3 is 14 residues long. CDR1 is SEHNR and CDR2 is FQNEAQ in the germline V gene (reference sequence). CDR3 bases: TGTGCCAGCAGCTTTACAGCCGCGACAGATACGCAGTATTTT. It codes for CASSFTAATDTQYF.

The V and J genes are TRBV11-2 and TRBJ2-3; D is perhaps TRBD1 (5 bases). V was cut by 0 bases and J by 3 bases, with 10 bases left in between. This CDR3 has 15 residues. From germline, CDR1 is SGHAT and CDR2 FQNNGV. CDR3 in DNA: TGTGCCAGCAGCTTAGATAAGGGGTTAACAGATACGCAGTATTTT. Amino acids: CASSLDKGLTDTQYF.

The chain combines TRBV19 with TRBJ2-7; possibly TRBD1 for D (5 bases). CDR1 LNHDA and CDR2 SQIVND come from the germline V gene (reference sequence). Between the trimmed V and J ends, which lost 2 bases and 2 bases, there was a span of 10 bases. The CDR3 extends over 14 amino acids. CDR3 sequence: CASSIQGSTYEQYF. The CDR3 nucleotides are TGTGCCAGTAGTATACAGGGCTCAACCTACGAGCAGTACTTC.

The chain links TRBV10-2 to TRBJ1-2; 7 bases are a match to TRBD1. CDR1 WSHSY and CDR2 SAAADI come from the germline V gene. This CDR3 is 15 amino acids long. V was pared by 8 bases and J by 4 bases, with 13 bases of the junction left unmatched. CDR3 nucleotides: TGCGCCAGCTCGGGAGGGGACAGCGGGACCTATGGCTACACCTTC. This gives the protein CASSGGDSGTYGYTF.

The chain combines TRBV15 with TRBJ2-3, with 8 bases lining up with TRBD1. This CDR3 has 15 residues. CDR1 LNHNV and CDR2 YYDKDF come from the germline V gene (reference sequence). V shed 2 bases, J shed 6 bases, and the junction held 7 bases outside the gene matches. The CDR3 sequence: CATSRQPDRVDTQYF. The CDR3 coding sequence is TGTGCCACCAGCAGACAGCCGGACAGGGTGGATACGCAGTATTTT. The variable domain in full, completed from reference TRBV15 and TRBJ2-3, reads DAMVIQNPRYQVTQFGKPVTLSCSQTLNHNVMYWYQQKSSQAPKLLFHYYDKDFNNEADTPDNFQSRRPNTSFCFLDIRSPGLGDTAMYLCATSRQPDRVDTQYFGPGTRLTVL.

This clone was observed a handful of times. This chain connects TRBV7-2 to TRBJ2-5; possible D gene TRBD2, 6 bases. The ends were cut back, 3 bases at V and 4 bases at J, with 12 bases in the middle. The length of the CDR3 is 14 residues. In germline, CDR1 is SGHTA, CDR2 FQGNSA. The CDR3 region is CASSFGGNRETQYF. CDR3 DNA sequence: TGTGCCAGCAGCTTCGGGGGAAATCGAGAGACCCAGTACTTC.

A single count supports this clone. The chain links TRBV7-9 to TRBJ2-3; 8 bases align to TRBD1. Germline loops: CDR1 SEHNR, CDR2 FQNEAQ (reference sequence). The V gene end was trimmed by 3 bases and the J gene end by 4 bases; junction bases not matched to a gene: 6. CDR3 length: 15 amino acids. The CDR3 DNA reads TGTGCCAGCAGCTTTGGACAGGGTCGGGCAGATACGCAGTATTTT. Protein sequence: CASSFGQGRADTQYF. Looking up the rest from reference TRBV7-9 and TRBJ2-3 gives the full variable domain: DTGVSQNPRHKITKRGQNVTFRCDPISEHNRLYWYRQTLGQGPEFLTYFQNEAQLEKSRLLSDRFSAERPKGSFSTLEIQRTEQGDSAMYLCASSFGQGRADTQYFGPGTRLTVL.

This chain connects TRBV27 to TRBJ1-2; 8 bases are a match to TRBD1. From germline, CDR1 is MNHEY and CDR2 SMNVEV (reference sequence). The CDR3 contains 15 residues. V lost 0 bases to trimming and J lost 7 bases; unmatched junction nucleotides: 7. The CDR3 DNA follows: TGTGCCAGCAGTTTATCGAGAGGACAGGGCGGTGGCTACACCTTC. Residues: CASSLSRGQGGGYTF.

The chain joins TRBV4-3 to TRBJ2-1; TRBD1 matches at 7 bases. The CDR3 length is 18 residues. Per the germline V gene, CDR1 is LGHNA and CDR2 is YSLEER. The V gene end was trimmed by 1 base and the J gene end by 9 bases; junction bases not matched to a gene: 18. DNA of the CDR3: TGCGCCAGCAGCCAAGGCTTCCTCCGGGACAGCCTTAAGGCTGAGCAGTTCTTC. Amino acid sequence: CASSQGFLRDSLKAEQFF.

For this clone: The same CDR3 can be traced to other DNA sequences in this sample. The chain employs TRBV5-1 and TRBJ1-1, with D uncertain. Trimming stripped 0 bases from V and 1 base from J, with 4 bases between. Germline CDR1 reads SGHRS; CDR2 reads YFSETQ. The CDR3 extends over 13 amino acids. CDR3 nucleotide sequence: TGCGCCAGCAGCTTGGCAGGGAACACTGAAGCTTTCTTT. This gives the protein CASSLAGNTEAFF.

This clone was seen more than once but under ten times. The rearrangement uses TRBV6-6 and TRBJ1-1; TRBD1 matches 9 bases. Trimming took 5 bases from V and 0 from J; bases not matched to a gene: 4. The CDR3 spans 15 residues. Per germline, CDR1 MNHNY and CDR2 SVGAGI (reference sequence). The CDR3 region has the DNA TGTGCCAGCAGTGATACAGGGGGCATGAACACTGAAGCTTTCTTT. It translates to CASSDTGGMNTEAFF.

The chain has TRBV15 and TRBJ1-1; tentative D call: TRBD1 (6 bases). Germline CDR1 LNHNV, CDR2 YYDKDF (reference sequence). V shed 1 base and J shed 5 bases, with 17 bases lying between them. The CDR3 sequence is 16 residues long. The CDR3 DNA follows: TGTGCCACCAGCAGAGGCTATGGGGCAGGGGAAACTGAAGCTTTCTTT. Its translation: CATSRGYGAGETEAFF.

The chain combines TRBV4-1 with TRBJ2-1; D remains ambiguous. Germline V gives CDR1 MGHRA, CDR2 YSYEKL. With 4 bases removed from V and 8 bases from J, the gap between germline ends came to 21 bases. This CDR3 region has 16 residues. The CDR3 sequence: CASSPRPTVRVDEQFF. CDR3 nucleotides: TGCGCCAGCAGCCCCCGCCCGACGGTACGGGTCGATGAGCAGTTCTTC.